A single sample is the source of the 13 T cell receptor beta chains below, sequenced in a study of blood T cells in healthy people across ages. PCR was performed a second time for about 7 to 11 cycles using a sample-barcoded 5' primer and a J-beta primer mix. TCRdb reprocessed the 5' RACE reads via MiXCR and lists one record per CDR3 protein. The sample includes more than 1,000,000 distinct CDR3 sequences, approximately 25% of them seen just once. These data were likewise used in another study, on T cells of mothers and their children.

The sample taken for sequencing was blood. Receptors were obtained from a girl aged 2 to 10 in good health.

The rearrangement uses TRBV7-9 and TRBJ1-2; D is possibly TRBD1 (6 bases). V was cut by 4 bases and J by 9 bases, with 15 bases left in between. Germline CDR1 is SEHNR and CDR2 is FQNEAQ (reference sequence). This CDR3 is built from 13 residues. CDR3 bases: TGTGCCAGCAGCTCCACAGGGTTCGCTCGCTACACCTTC. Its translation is CASSSTGFARYTF.

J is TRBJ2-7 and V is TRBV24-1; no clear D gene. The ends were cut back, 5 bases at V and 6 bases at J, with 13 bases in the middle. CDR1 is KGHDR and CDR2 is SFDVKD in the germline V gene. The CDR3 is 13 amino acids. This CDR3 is CATSAAALSEQYF. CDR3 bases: TGTGCCACCAGTGCGGCAGCCCTTAGCGAGCAGTACTTC.

The CDR3 loop reads CASSLKGVGDNQPQHF. The CDR3 DNA is TGTGCCAGCAGCTTAAAGGGGGTGGGGGACAATCAGCCCCAGCATTTT. The J gene is TRBJ1-5, the V gene TRBV7-2, with a weak D call TRBD1 (6 bases). The CDR3 length is 16 residues. Germline V lookup: CDR1 SGHTA, CDR2 FQGNSA. V was shortened by 2 bases and J by 3 bases, with 14 bases between the two germline ends.

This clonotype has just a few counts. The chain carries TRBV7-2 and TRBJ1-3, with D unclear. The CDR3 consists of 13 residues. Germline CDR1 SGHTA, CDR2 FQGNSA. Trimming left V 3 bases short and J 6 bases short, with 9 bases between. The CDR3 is CASSLGLKNTIYF. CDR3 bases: TGTGCCAGCAGCTTGGGGTTGAAAAACACCATATATTTT.

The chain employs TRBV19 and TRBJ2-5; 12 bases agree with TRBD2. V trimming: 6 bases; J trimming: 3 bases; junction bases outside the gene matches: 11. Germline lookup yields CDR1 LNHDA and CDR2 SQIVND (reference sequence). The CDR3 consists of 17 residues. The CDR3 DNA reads TGTGCCAGTAGCCGACTAGCGGGAGTTTCGGGGAAAGAGACCCAGTACTTC. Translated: CASSRLAGVSGKETQYF.

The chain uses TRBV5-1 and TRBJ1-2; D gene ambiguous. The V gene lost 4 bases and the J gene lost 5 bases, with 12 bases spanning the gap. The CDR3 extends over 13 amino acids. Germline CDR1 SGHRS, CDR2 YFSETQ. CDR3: CASSRGIRYGYTF. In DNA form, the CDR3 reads TGCGCCAGCAGCAGAGGGATTCGGTATGGCTACACCTTC.

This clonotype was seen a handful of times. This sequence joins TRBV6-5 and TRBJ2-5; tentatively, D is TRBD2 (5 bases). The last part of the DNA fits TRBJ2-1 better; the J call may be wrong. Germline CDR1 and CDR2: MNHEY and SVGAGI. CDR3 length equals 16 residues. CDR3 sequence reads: CASSYGGSMVGNEQFF. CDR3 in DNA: TGTGCCAGCAGTTACGGTGGGAGCATGGTGGGCAATGAGCAGTTCTTC.

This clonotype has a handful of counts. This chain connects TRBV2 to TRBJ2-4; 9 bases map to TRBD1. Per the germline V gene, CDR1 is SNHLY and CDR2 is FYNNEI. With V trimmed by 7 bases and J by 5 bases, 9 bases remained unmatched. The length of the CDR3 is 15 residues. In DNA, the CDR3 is TGTGCCAGCAAGATTGGGACAGGGCCTGAAAACATTCAGTACTTC. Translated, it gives CASKIGTGPENIQYF. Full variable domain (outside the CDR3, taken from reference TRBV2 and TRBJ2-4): EPEVTQTPSHQVTQMGQEVILRCVPISNHLYFYWYRQILGQKVEFLVSFYNNEISEKSEIFDDQFSVERPDGSNFTLKIRSTKLEDSAMYFCASKIGTGPENIQYFGAGTRLSVL.

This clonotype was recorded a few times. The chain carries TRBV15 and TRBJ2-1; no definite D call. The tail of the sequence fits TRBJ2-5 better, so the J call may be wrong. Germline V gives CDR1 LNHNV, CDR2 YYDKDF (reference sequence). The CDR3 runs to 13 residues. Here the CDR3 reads CATSRDLFEAQYF. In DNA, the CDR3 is TGTGCCACCAGCAGAGATCTCTTTGAGGCCCAGTACTTC.

The CDR3 DNA sequence: TGTGCCAGCAGCCAATCCCCGGTGGGGACAGGGGGAGAGGATGAGCAGTTCTTC. This translates into CASSQSPVGTGGEDEQFF. This rearrangement joins TRBV11-3 to TRBJ2-1; 11 nucleotides agree with TRBD1. The germline V gene has CDR1 SGHNT and CDR2 YENEEA. J lost 8 bases, V lost 5 bases, and 17 bases had no gene match. The CDR3 contains 18 residues.

The CDR3 bases are TGCAGTATACAGATCAGGGACGAGCAGTACTTC. Amino acid sequence: CSIQIRDEQYF. The chain employs TRBV20-1 and TRBJ2-7, with D maybe TRBD1 (5 bases). Deletions cut 8 bases from V and 5 bases from J, with 13 bases between. Germline CDR1 DFQATT, CDR2 SNEGSKA (reference sequence). This CDR3 region has 11 residues.

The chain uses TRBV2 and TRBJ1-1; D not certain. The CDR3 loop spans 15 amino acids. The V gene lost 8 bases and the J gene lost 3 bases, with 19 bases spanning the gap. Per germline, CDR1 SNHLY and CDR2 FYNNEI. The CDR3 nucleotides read TGTGCCAGCTCCCTAACCCCGACTCACTACACTGAAGCTTTCTTT. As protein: CASSLTPTHYTEAFF.

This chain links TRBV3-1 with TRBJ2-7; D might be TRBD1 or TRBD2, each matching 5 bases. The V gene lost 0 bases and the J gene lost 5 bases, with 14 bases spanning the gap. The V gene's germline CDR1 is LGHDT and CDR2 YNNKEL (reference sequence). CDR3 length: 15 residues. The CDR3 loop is CASSQDWVRDHEQYF. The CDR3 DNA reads TGTGCCAGCAGCCAAGATTGGGTCAGGGACCACGAGCAGTACTTC.